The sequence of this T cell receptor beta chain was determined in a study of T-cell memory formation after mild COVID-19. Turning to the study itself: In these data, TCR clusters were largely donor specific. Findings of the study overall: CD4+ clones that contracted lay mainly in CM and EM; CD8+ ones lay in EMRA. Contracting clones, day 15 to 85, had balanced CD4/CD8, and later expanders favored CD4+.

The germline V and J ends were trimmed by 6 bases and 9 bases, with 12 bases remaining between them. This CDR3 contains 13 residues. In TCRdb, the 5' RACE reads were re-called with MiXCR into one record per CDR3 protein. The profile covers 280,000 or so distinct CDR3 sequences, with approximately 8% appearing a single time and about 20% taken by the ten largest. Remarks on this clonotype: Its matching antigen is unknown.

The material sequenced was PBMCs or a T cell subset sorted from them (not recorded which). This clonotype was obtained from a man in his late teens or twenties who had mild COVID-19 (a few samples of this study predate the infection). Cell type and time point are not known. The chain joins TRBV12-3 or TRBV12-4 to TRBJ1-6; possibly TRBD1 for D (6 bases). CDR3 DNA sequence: TGTGCCAGCAGCGGACAGTTTAGTTCACCCCTCCACTTT. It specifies CASSGQFSSPLHF.